This T cell receptor beta chain was sequenced during a study of monozygotic twins with inflammatory bowel disease. TCRdb reanalyzed the 5' RACE reads and collapses them to one entry per CDR3 protein, without DNA. The sample table sets out approximately 390,000 distinct CDR3 sequences. CDR3 size: 12 residues. Germline assignment: CDR1 WSHSY and CDR2 SAAADI. The TCR originated in a human donor with ulcerative colitis or Crohn's disease, or a healthy co-twin of an affected twin (not recorded which). Input material: blood. V is TRBV10-2 and J is TRBJ2-7; TCRdb's D call, TRBD2, is unchecked because there is no DNA. CDR3 amino acids: CASTDGPYEQYF.